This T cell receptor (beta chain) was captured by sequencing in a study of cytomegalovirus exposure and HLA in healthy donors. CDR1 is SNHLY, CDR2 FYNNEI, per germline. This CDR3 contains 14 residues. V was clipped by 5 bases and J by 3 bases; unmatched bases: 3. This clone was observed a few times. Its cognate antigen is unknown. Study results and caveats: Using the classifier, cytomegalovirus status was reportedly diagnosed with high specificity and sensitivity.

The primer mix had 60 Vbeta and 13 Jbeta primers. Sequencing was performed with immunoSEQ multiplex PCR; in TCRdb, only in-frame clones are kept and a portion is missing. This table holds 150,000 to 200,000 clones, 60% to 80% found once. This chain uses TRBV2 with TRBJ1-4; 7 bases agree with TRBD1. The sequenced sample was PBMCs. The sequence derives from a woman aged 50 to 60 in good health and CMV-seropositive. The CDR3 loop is CASSRQGSNEKLFF. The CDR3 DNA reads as TGTGCCAGCAGTCGACAGGGCTCTAATGAAAAACTGTTTTTT.